One sample yielded the 21 T cell receptor beta chains listed below, sequenced in a study of T cells in narcolepsy. Assay used: immunoSEQ multiplex PCR; TCRdb lists only in-frame clones, some missing. The sample gives about 34,000 clones, 82% of which show up once; roughly 2.6% is in the top ten. The sample taken for sequencing was CD45RA- memory CD4+ T cells from PBMCs. These receptors were collected from a human donor with narcolepsy.

The chain carries TRBV6-5 and TRBJ1-2; no reliable D call. The CDR3 has 12 amino acids. Trimming removed 5 bases at V and 2 bases at J, with 6 bases between. Germline CDR1 is MNHEY and CDR2 is SVGAGI. CDR3 in DNA: TGTGCCAGCAGTCCGGGGAACTATGGCTACACCTTC. Protein sequence: CASSPGNYGYTF.

The chain joins TRBV6-1 to TRBJ1-5; 9 bases agree with TRBD1. Germline assignment: CDR1 MNHNS and CDR2 SASEGT. This CDR3 contains 14 residues. J was trimmed by 6 bases and V by 6 bases; bases with no gene match: 6. CDR3 in amino acids: CASRRQGEAQPQHF. CDR3 sequence (DNA): TGTGCCAGCAGGCGACAGGGGGAGGCTCAGCCCCAGCATTTT.

This clone was counted a few times. The chain couples TRBV6-5 to TRBJ1-2; D is uncertain. The CDR3 contains 12 residues. Trimming shortened V by 8 bases and J by 1 base, and 8 bases separated the two germline ends. The germline CDR1 and CDR2 sequences are MNHEY and SVGAGI. CDR3 protein: CASFEVNYGYTF. The CDR3 nucleotides read TGTGCCAGCTTTGAGGTTAACTATGGCTACACCTTC.

V is TRBV7-3 and J is TRBJ2-7; 9 bases line up with TRBD2. The CDR3 consists of 14 residues. V lost 0 bases and J lost 5; bases outside the gene matches: 2. Germline V gives CDR1 SGHTA, CDR2 FQGTGA. The CDR3 is CASSLTGTSHEQYF. CDR3 nucleotides: TGTGCCAGCAGCTTAACAGGGACTAGCCACGAGCAGTACTTC. The full variable domain, with the rest looked up from reference TRBV7-3 and TRBJ2-7, is GAGVSQTPSNKVTEKGKYVELRCDPISGHTALYWYRQSLGQGPEFLIYFQGTGAADDSGLPNDRFFAVRPEGSVSTLKIQRTERGDSAVYLCASSLTGTSHEQYFGPGTRLTVT.

Only a few counts were recorded for this clone. The CDR3 DNA is TGTGCCAGCAGCTTAAACAGGGGGACCTACAATGAGCAGTTCTTC. Encoded protein: CASSLNRGTYNEQFF. This chain uses TRBV7-3 with TRBJ2-1; 8 bases are shared with TRBD1. J was trimmed by 2 bases and V by 1 base; bases with no gene match: 1. The CDR3 is 15 amino acids. Germline CDR1 SGHTA, CDR2 FQGTGA.

The chain uses TRBV6-6 and TRBJ1-2; D might be TRBD1 (6 bases). Trimming took 2 bases from V and 6 from J, leaving 10 bases between them. Germline loops: CDR1 MNHNY, CDR2 SVGAGI (reference sequence). The CDR3 length is 13 residues. The CDR3 sequence is CASSYTGRHGYTF. Here the CDR3 DNA reads TGTGCCAGCAGTTACACAGGGAGGCATGGCTACACCTTC.

This chain uses TRBV29-1 with TRBJ2-3; 8 bases match TRBD1. In germline, CDR1 is SQVTM, CDR2 ANQGSEA. With 7 bases clipped from V and 0 bases from J, the junction kept 12 bases outside the gene matches. This CDR3 region has 16 residues. CDR3 sequence reads: CSAQPTGAESTDTQYF. CDR3 nucleotide sequence: TGCAGCGCACAACCGACAGGGGCGGAGAGCACAGATACGCAGTATTTT.

CDR3 loop: CASSVYGDNQQQYF. In nucleotides, the CDR3 is TGTGCCAGCAGCGTTTACGGGGACAATCAACAGCAGTACTTC. The genes are TRBV9 and TRBJ2-7, with a tentative D call TRBD1 (6 bases). Looked up from germline, CDR1 is SGDLS and CDR2 is YYNGEE. With 2 bases removed from V and 8 bases from J, the gap between germline ends came to 17 bases. The CDR3 is 14 residues long.

With regard to this clone: Within the sample, other DNA sequences also encode this same CDR3. This chain joins TRBV5-1 and TRBJ1-3, with D uncertain. V dropped 3 bases and J dropped 3 bases, with 10 bases sitting between them. The CDR3 is 14 amino acids. Germline lookup yields CDR1 SGHRS and CDR2 YFSETQ. CDR3 DNA sequence: TGCGCCAGCAGCTCATTAAGTGGTGGAAACACCATATATTTT. Its translation: CASSSLSGGNTIYF.

The genes are TRBV19 and TRBJ1-1; 9 bases agree with TRBD1. The CDR3 contains 16 residues. With V trimmed by 3 bases and J by 3 bases, 8 bases remained unmatched. Germline V gives CDR1 LNHDA, CDR2 SQIVND (reference sequence). CDR3 nucleotides: TGTGCCAGTAGTATGATCGGGACAGGGACTCACACTGAAGCTTTCTTT. It codes for CASSMIGTGTHTEAFF.

V gene TRBV2 combines with J gene TRBJ2-7, with D possibly being TRBD1 (6 bases). CDR3 length equals 15 residues. V was trimmed by 6 bases and J by 3 bases, leaving 18 bases between them. Germline CDR1 SNHLY, CDR2 FYNNEI. In DNA form, the CDR3 reads TGTGCCAGCAGGGACTCCCGGACAGCTAACTACGAGCAGTACTTC. Encoded protein: CASRDSRTANYEQYF.

The chain joins TRBV28 to TRBJ2-7, with D perhaps matching TRBD1 or TRBD2 (5 bases each). The germline V gene encodes CDR1 MDHEN and CDR2 SYDVKM. V lost 9 bases and J lost 6, with 18 bases in between. The CDR3 runs 13 residues. The CDR3 DNA sequence: TGTGCCAGTCGCGGGCAGGGTCGGAGCGAGCAGTACTTC. Protein product: CASRGQGRSEQYF.

The chain joins TRBV5-5 to TRBJ2-6; D not certain. The CDR3 loop spans 15 amino acids. CDR1 is SGHKS, CDR2 YYEKEE, per germline (reference sequence). The V end was cut by 1 base, the J end by 2 bases, with 7 bases between. The CDR3 DNA sequence: TGTGCCAGCAGCTTGTTCGGGCCTGGGGCCAACGTCCTGACTTTC. Translation: CASSLFGPGANVLTF. Combining the CDR3 with reference TRBV5-5 and TRBJ2-6 gives the whole variable domain DAGVTQSPTHLIKTRGQQVTLRCSPISGHKSVSWYQQVLGQGPQFIFQYYEKEERGRGNFPDRFSARQFPNYSSELNVNALLLGDSALYLCASSLFGPGANVLTFGAGSRLTVL.

The chain has TRBV18 and TRBJ1-6, with no clear D. This CDR3 has 12 residues. Looked up from germline, CDR1 is KGHSH and CDR2 is LQKENI. The ends were cut back, 5 bases at V and 5 bases at J, with 4 bases in the middle. The CDR3 region is CASSTNNSPLHF. DNA for the CDR3: TGTGCCAGCTCAACTAATAATTCACCCCTCCACTTT.

CDR3 region: CSVEPPGGGSEAFF. The CDR3 DNA reads as TGCAGCGTTGAACCTCCAGGGGGAGGGTCTGAAGCTTTCTTT. The V and J genes are TRBV29-1 and TRBJ1-1; 7 bases are shared with TRBD1. The length of the CDR3 is 14 residues. Germline assignment: CDR1 SQVTM and CDR2 ANQGSEA. Trimming removed 2 bases from V and 6 bases from J; junction bases left unmatched: 9.

The rearrangement joins TRBV7-9 to TRBJ2-5; tentative D call: TRBD2 (6 bases). CDR1 SEHNR and CDR2 FQNEAQ come from the germline V gene (reference sequence). V was clipped by 1 base and J by 6 bases, with 12 bases between them. CDR3 length: 14 residues. This CDR3 reads CASSLGEGRKTQYF. CDR3 nucleotide sequence: TGTGCCAGCAGCTTAGGTGAAGGGAGGAAGACCCAGTACTTC.

The chain links TRBV29-1 to TRBJ2-3; TRBD2 matches at 8 bases. This CDR3 spans 14 amino acids. Unmatched junction bases numbered 8, after V lost 4 bases and J lost 5 bases. Germline CDR1 and CDR2: SQVTM and ANQGSEA. The CDR3: CSVVDGRAQDTQYF. The CDR3, as DNA: TGCAGCGTTGTTGACGGGAGGGCCCAAGATACGCAGTATTTT.

V usage is TRBV5-6 and J usage is TRBJ1-2; unclear D gene. Germline lookup yields CDR1 SGHDT and CDR2 YYEEEE. Trimming removed 4 bases from V and 4 bases from J, with 14 bases in between. The CDR3 runs 14 residues. The CDR3 DNA follows: TGTGCCAGCAGCCGGTCGGGAGGAAGCTATGGCTACACCTTC. Its translation: CASSRSGGSYGYTF.

The chain links TRBV7-9 to TRBJ2-1, with 8 nucleotides matching TRBD1. The germline V gene encodes CDR1 SEHNR and CDR2 FQNEAQ (reference sequence). The length of the CDR3 is 14 residues. After removal of 3 bases from V and 4 bases from J, the junction contained 2 bases not matched to a gene. CDR3 region: CASSFWTGYNEQFF. CDR3 nucleotide sequence: TGTGCCAGCAGCTTCTGGACAGGGTACAATGAGCAGTTCTTC.

The chain employs TRBV7-9 and TRBJ1-1; D is unresolved. The ends were cut back, 1 base at V and 1 base at J, with 7 bases in the middle. Germline assignment: CDR1 SEHNR and CDR2 FQNEAQ (reference sequence). The CDR3 totals 14 residues. The CDR3 is CASSLGQSNTEAFF. CDR3 coding DNA: TGTGCCAGCAGCTTAGGGCAGTCGAACACTGAAGCTTTCTTT.

This clone appeared a single time. CDR3: CASSITTPNTEAFF. The CDR3 DNA sequence: TGTGCCAGTAGTATAACGACACCTAACACTGAAGCTTTCTTT. This rearrangement joins TRBV19 to TRBJ1-1; D unresolved. The germline V gene encodes CDR1 LNHDA and CDR2 SQIVND (reference sequence). The ends were cut back, 2 bases at V and 2 bases at J, with 9 bases in the middle. The CDR3 length is 14 residues.